This TCR beta chain was recovered during a study of blood T cell repertoires in COVID-19. Study-wide context: Sources were T cells, B-cell-depleted T cells, or PBMCs; the material itself was cDNA or gDNA.

The CDR3 covers 13 residues. With 2 bases removed from V and 7 bases from J, the gap between germline ends came to 9 bases. Germline V CDR1 and CDR2: MNHEY, SMNVEV (reference sequence). This clone was seen only once. Original methodology: The assay estimated nucleated cells by amplifying reference gene primers. Method: immunoSEQ multiplex PCR; TCRdb's copy keeps in-frame clones and lacks some. V and J calls and clone size come straight from that table; D and trimming were deduced from the DNA. Here the sample spans 100,000 to 150,000 clones, 84% being singletons. The chain links TRBV27 to TRBJ2-1, with D possibly being TRBD1 (6 bases). Sequencing was carried out using peripheral blood. The TCR was taken from a woman in her sixties or seventies with acute or convalescent COVID-19. CDR3 coding DNA: TGTGCCAGCAGTTTAATGGGGGCGAATGAGCAGTTCTTC. It specifies CASSLMGANEQFF.